Included here is one T cell receptor (beta chain) sequence, with context. The related graft donor's blood sample was taken on the day of bone marrow donation. The data are from a study of T cells after posttransplantation cyclophosphamide. J gave up 6 bases and V 7 bases, and 5 bases lay outside the gene matches. CDR3 length equals 12 residues. The germline V gene encodes CDR1 SQVTM and CDR2 ANQGSEA. Produced via immunoSEQ multiplex PCR; TCRdb's table is partial and in-frame only. The sample contains about 3,600 clones, roughly 62% of which appear only once. Sequencing used memory CD8+ T cells sorted from blood. The TCR originated in a man in his fifties or sixties. V gene TRBV29-1 combines with J gene TRBJ2-1; 8 positions match TRBD2. In DNA form, the CDR3 reads TGCAGCGCCTTAACTAGCGGCAATGAGCAGTTCTTC. Encoded protein: CSALTSGNEQFF.